Below, one TCR beta chain is given with its context. Its cognate antigen is unknown. The CDR3 extends over 14 amino acids. The trim removed 6 bases at V and 2 bases at J, leaving 0 bases unmatched. Germline V gene data show CDR1 as WSHSY and CDR2 as SAAADI. The PCR employed 60 Vbeta primers together with 13 Jbeta primers. Method: immunoSEQ multiplex PCR; TCRdb's copy keeps in-frame clones and lacks some. The sample has some 180,000 clones, over 65% seen once. The sample originates from a study of cytomegalovirus exposure and HLA in healthy donors. Study-wide points: The study found most TCR sequences rare, yet found some public TCRs in many donors. A later analysis showed TCR association rates differing by HLA locus, peaking at DRB1 and lowest at HLA-C.

The receptor was derived from a middle-aged man in good health and CMV-seropositive. The source material was PBMCs. This rearrangement joins TRBV10-2 to TRBJ2-2, with 10 nucleotides matching TRBD1. The CDR3 coding sequence is TGCGCCAGCAGGACAGGGGGCAACACCGGGGAGCTGTTTTTT. Protein sequence: CASRTGGNTGELFF.